The clone carrying this T cell receptor beta chain was detected ten times or more. TCRdb reanalysed the RT-PCR reads using MiXCR and keeps one entry per CDR3 protein. The sample includes 550,000 to 750,000 distinct CDR3 sequences, approximately 15% of them seen just once. This clonotype was sampled from a female donor in good health, serving as a healthy control. The sequencing input was memory CD4+ T cells from blood.

CDR3 bases: TGTGCCAGCAGCTCCATTCGAGAGACCCAGTACTTC. Residues: CASSSIRETQYF. This sequence joins TRBV7-6 and TRBJ2-5; the D is unclear. From germline, CDR1 is SGHVS and CDR2 FNYEAQ. The germline V and J ends were trimmed by 4 bases and 4 bases, with 7 bases remaining between them. The CDR3 extends over 12 amino acids.